The 2 T cell receptor beta chains in this list originate from one sample, sequenced in a study of Ad26.COV2.S vaccination and SARS-CoV-2 variants. The sample's treatment: about 20 received Ad26.COV2.S at low or high dose, single or two shots; 5 received placebo; per-sample allocation not given. Vaccine and placebo recipients were sampled on day 63 after the first injection. The method was immunoSEQ multiplex PCR; TCRdb's version includes in-frame clones alone and lacks a portion of them. The table records approximately 480,000 clones, approximately 90% of them present only once. This sample comprised peripheral blood, obtained in a trial of Ad26.COV2.S vaccine versus placebo. These TCRs come from a person between 18 and 60 years old who received the Ad26.COV2.S COVID-19 vaccine or a placebo.

The rearrangement uses TRBV28 and TRBJ2-1, with no clear D. The CDR3 spans 13 residues. Deletions cut 6 bases from V and 6 bases from J, with 12 bases between. Looked up from germline, CDR1 is MDHEN and CDR2 is SYDVKM. CDR3 loop: CASSPPPGNEQFF. CDR3 in DNA: TGTGCCAGCAGCCCTCCCCCGGGCAATGAGCAGTTCTTC.

The table lists this clone with a count of one. The CDR3 spells CASSQDLVWGQETQYF. DNA of the CDR3: TGCGCCAGCAGCCAAGATCTTGTTTGGGGCCAAGAGACCCAGTACTTC. V gene TRBV4-3 combines with J gene TRBJ2-5; D is undetermined. CDR1 and CDR2 from the germline V gene are LGHNA and YSLEER. The CDR3 is made up of 16 amino acids. The V end lost 0 bases, the J end lost 1 base, and 12 bases lay between the germline ends.